Listed here are 23 T cell receptor beta chains from one sample, sequenced in a study of blood T cell repertoires in COVID-19. Generated by immunoSEQ multiplex PCR, the TCRdb table keeps only in-frame clones and is missing some. The table has just under 150,000 clones, over 65% seen once. The sequenced material came from peripheral blood. Receptors were obtained from a human donor in a cohort sampled during active COVID-19.

This clone has a handful of counts. The V gene is TRBV7-3, the J gene TRBJ1-1; no definite D call. V was trimmed by 3 bases and J by 2 bases, leaving 7 bases between them. The germline V gene has CDR1 SGHTA and CDR2 FQGTGA. CDR3 length equals 13 residues. The chain's CDR3 is CASSLAPNTEAFF. In DNA form, the CDR3 reads TGTGCCAGCAGCTTGGCACCCAACACTGAAGCTTTCTTT.

V is TRBV9 and J is TRBJ1-3, with 7 positions matching TRBD1. Unmatched junction bases numbered 6, after V lost 0 bases and J lost 0 bases. The CDR3 contains 17 residues. CDR1 and CDR2 from the germline V gene are SGDLS and YYNGEE. The CDR3 is CASSVDPGGSSGNTIYF. The CDR3 DNA reads as TGTGCCAGCAGCGTAGATCCAGGGGGGAGCTCTGGAAACACCATATATTTT.

The rearrangement links TRBV6-4 to TRBJ1-2; 8 bases are shared with TRBD1. Germline lookup yields CDR1 MRHNA and CDR2 SNTAGT. The CDR3 has 16 residues. J was trimmed by 6 bases and V by 6 bases; bases with no gene match: 15. This chain's CDR3 is CASRKTQGEAGDGYTF. The CDR3 DNA is TGTGCCAGCAGAAAGACACAGGGGGAAGCCGGAGATGGCTACACCTTC.

The gene calls are TRBV5-5 and TRBJ1-1; 7 bases fit TRBD1. This CDR3 comprises 17 residues. Trimming cost V 5 bases and J 1 base; bases outside gene matches: 14. Germline lookup yields CDR1 SGHKS and CDR2 YYEKEE (reference sequence). The DNA for the CDR3 is TGTGCCAGCAGTCGCGACAGGGTAGTTGTCTCGAACACTGAAGCTTTCTTT. Translation: CASSRDRVVVSNTEAFF.

The chain combines TRBV6-5 with TRBJ2-7; TRBD1 matches 7 bases. V shed 5 bases and J 3 bases; nucleotides not matched to a gene: 4. This CDR3 is built from 13 residues. The germline CDR1 and CDR2 sequences are MNHEY and SVGAGI. The CDR3 DNA reads TGTGCCAGCAGTCGGACAGGCCTCTACGAGCAGTACGTC. As protein: CASSRTGLYEQYV.

J is TRBJ2-3 and V is TRBV7-8; D is uncertain. Germline lookup yields CDR1 SGHVS and CDR2 FQNEAQ. V was clipped by 5 bases and J by 2 bases, with 17 bases between them. This CDR3 spans 16 amino acids. DNA of the CDR3: TGTGCCAGCAGCCCAGACCGAGACTTAAACACAGATACGCAGTATTTT. Its translation: CASSPDRDLNTDTQYF.

The chain is built from TRBV5-1 and TRBJ1-3, with 8 bases aligning to TRBD1. The CDR3 sequence is 15 residues long. Trimming took 4 bases from V and 0 from J; bases not matched to a gene: 3. Germline CDR1 SGHRS, CDR2 YFSETQ. CDR3 DNA sequence: TGCGCCAGCAGCCATGGGACAGGCTCTGGAAACACCATATATTTT. It yields the protein CASSHGTGSGNTIYF.

This chain joins TRBV27 and TRBJ1-2, with a tentative D call TRBD1 (6 bases). Germline CDR1 and CDR2: MNHEY and SMNVEV (reference sequence). Trimming took 2 bases from V and 5 from J, leaving 15 bases between them. The CDR3 consists of 15 residues. The CDR3 loop reads CASSLRAGDQYGYTF. Written as DNA, the CDR3 is TGTGCCAGCAGTTTAAGGGCAGGGGATCAATATGGCTACACCTTC.

This chain links TRBV6-5 with TRBJ1-2; possible D gene TRBD1, 5 bases. This CDR3 contains 14 residues. V gave up 6 bases and J gave up 6 bases, with 17 bases separating them. CDR1 is MNHEY, CDR2 SVGAGI, per germline. CDR3 sequence reads: CASRYPGLSDGYTF. The CDR3 coding sequence is TGTGCCAGCAGATACCCGGGACTCAGTGATGGCTACACCTTC.

The J gene is TRBJ2-7, the V gene TRBV10-1; D may be TRBD2 (6 bases). CDR3 length: 13 amino acids. Germline loops: CDR1 WNHNN, CDR2 SYGVQD (reference sequence). V lost 8 bases and J lost 2, with 13 bases in between. CDR3 sequence reads: CASDLRLAYEQYV. CDR3 sequence (DNA): TGCGCCAGCGACCTAAGACTAGCCTACGAGCAGTACGTC.

The sample holds one count of this clone. The chain carries TRBV2 and TRBJ1-6, with 8 bases fitting TRBD1. The V segment lost 6 bases and the J segment 7 bases; nucleotides outside the gene matches: 8. The CDR3 spans 15 residues. Germline CDR1 and CDR2: SNHLY and FYNNEI. The DNA of the CDR3 is TGTGCCAGCAGGCGGACAGGGAGTAAGAATTCACCCCTCCACTTT. This encodes CASRRTGSKNSPLHF.

This clone was observed a few times. The chain employs TRBV4-2 and TRBJ1-4; TRBD1 is a possible D gene (5 bases). The CDR3 totals 15 residues. In germline, CDR1 is LGHNA, CDR2 YNFKEQ. Between the trimmed V and J ends, which lost 0 bases and 5 bases, there was a span of 10 bases. The CDR3 nucleotides read TGTGCCAGCAGCCAAGATTATGCAGGGAATGAAAAACTGTTTTTT. Translating it yields CASSQDYAGNEKLFF.

The chain joins TRBV28 to TRBJ1-1; weak D call: TRBD1 (5 bases). From germline, CDR1 is MDHEN and CDR2 SYDVKM. CDR3 length: 14 amino acids. Trimming took 6 bases from V and 1 from J, leaving 12 bases between them. The CDR3 nucleotides are TGTGCCAGCAGCCTACCGCAGGGGAACACTGAAGCTTTCTTT. This encodes CASSLPQGNTEAFF.

The chain links TRBV7-9 to TRBJ2-7; 8 bases are shared with TRBD1. V lost 1 base and J lost 3; bases outside the gene matches: 8. Germline V gene data show CDR1 as SEHNR and CDR2 as FQNEAQ (reference sequence). This CDR3 is 16 amino acids long. The CDR3 region has the DNA TGTGCCAGCAGCTTAGGGCCAGCAGGGGGCCGCTACGAGCAGTACTTC. Its protein product is CASSLGPAGGRYEQYF.

The chain couples TRBV29-1 to TRBJ1-1; TRBD1 is a possible D gene (6 bases). Germline V gene sequence: CDR1 SQVTM, CDR2 ANQGSEA. CDR3 length: 15 amino acids. Trimming left V 2 bases short and J 1 base short, with 14 bases between. The CDR3 sequence is CSVETGMSENTEAFF. The DNA for the CDR3 is TGCAGCGTTGAAACAGGGATGAGTGAGAACACTGAAGCTTTCTTT.

V and J are TRBV5-5 and TRBJ2-5; 7 nucleotides match TRBD2. The CDR3 runs 15 residues. V shed 2 bases and J 5 bases; nucleotides not matched to a gene: 9. Germline CDR1 reads SGHKS; CDR2 reads YYEKEE (reference sequence). As DNA, the CDR3 is TGTGCCAGCAGCTTAAACCGCGGGAGAAGGGAGACCCAGTACTTC. This encodes CASSLNRGRRETQYF.

The chain links TRBV28 to TRBJ2-7, with 7 nucleotides matching TRBD1. The germline V gene encodes CDR1 MDHEN and CDR2 SYDVKM. V shed 6 bases and J 1 base; nucleotides not matched to a gene: 3. The CDR3 is 13 amino acids. The CDR3: CASSLGQSYEQYV. The CDR3 DNA follows: TGTGCCAGCAGCCTGGGACAGTCCTACGAGCAGTACGTC.

This clone occurred once. The chain uses TRBV19 and TRBJ1-6; perhaps TRBD1 as D (5 bases). The CDR3 runs to 19 residues. Germline CDR1 and CDR2: LNHDA and SQIVND (reference sequence). Trimming shortened V by 0 bases and J by 0 bases, and 15 bases separated the two germline ends. The chain's CDR3 is CASSIEGRRGSSYNSPLHF. The DNA for the CDR3 is TGTGCCAGTAGTATAGAGGGGCGACGGGGGAGCTCCTATAATTCACCCCTCCACTTT.

This rearrangement joins TRBV25-1 to TRBJ1-2; D is possibly TRBD1 (5 bases). The CDR3 spans 14 residues. Trimming stripped 6 bases from V and 7 bases from J, with 18 bases between. Germline CDR1 reads MGHDK; CDR2 reads SYGVNS. CDR3 residues: CASRAPREASGYTF. CDR3 in DNA: TGTGCCAGCAGGGCCCCCAGGGAGGCGAGTGGCTACACCTTC.

The gene calls are TRBV19 and TRBJ2-5, with TRBD2 identical over 11 bases. CDR1 and CDR2 from the germline V gene are LNHDA and SQIVND (reference sequence). This CDR3 has 16 amino acids. V lost 6 bases to trimming and J lost 3 bases; unmatched junction nucleotides: 9. The CDR3 region has the DNA TGTGCCAGTAGATCTTTAGCGGGGGGGCCAGAAGAGACCCAGTACTTC. Protein: CASRSLAGGPEETQYF.

The chain recombines TRBV7-9 with TRBJ2-5, with 7 bases fitting TRBD1. Germline CDR1 reads SEHNR; CDR2 reads FQNEAQ (reference sequence). This CDR3 is built from 15 residues. Trimming removed 1 base from V and 9 bases from J; junction bases left unmatched: 11. CDR3 coding DNA: TGTGCCAGCAGCTTAGGAGGGAGACAGGGCGAGGCCCAGTACTTC. The encoded protein is CASSLGGRQGEAQYF.

The table lists this clone with a count of one. The CDR3 sequence: CASRDRGVGGVNTEAFF. The CDR3 DNA sequence: TGTGCCAGTAGGGATAGGGGAGTTGGGGGGGTGAACACTGAAGCTTTCTTT. The chain couples TRBV19 to TRBJ1-1, with a tentative D call TRBD1 (5 bases). Germline values: CDR1 LNHDA, CDR2 SQIVND (reference sequence). V lost 6 bases and J 0 bases, leaving 20 bases between the germline ends. The CDR3 consists of 17 residues.

The V and J genes are TRBV30 and TRBJ1-4, with 9 bases lining up with TRBD1. J was trimmed by 0 bases and V by 5 bases; bases with no gene match: 7. Germline lookup yields CDR1 GTSNPN and CDR2 SVGIG (reference sequence). This CDR3 region has 16 residues. As DNA, the CDR3 is TGTGCCTGGCGACAGGGGGAGGTTTCAACTAATGAAAAACTGTTTTTT. It codes for CAWRQGEVSTNEKLFF.